This is a list of T cell receptor beta chains from one sample in a study of Ad26.COV2.S vaccination and SARS-CoV-2 variants. TCRdb's table, derived via immunoSEQ multiplex PCR, lists solely in-frame clones and lacks some. The sample includes about 450,000 clones, roughly 87% of them seen just once. The sample was peripheral blood, taken in a trial of Ad26.COV2.S vaccine versus placebo. The source is a person aged 18-65 years who received the Ad26.COV2.S COVID-19 vaccine or a placebo. The CDR3 runs from the conserved cysteine through the conserved F or W.

V,J,CDR3
TRBV6-5,TRBJ1-1,CASSYLGGNTEAFF
TRBV5-1,TRBJ2-3,CASSYRDRSDTQYF
TRBV9,TRBJ2-1,CASSRTSGNDNEQFF
TRBV20-1,TRBJ1-4,CSASIFGRASEKLFF
TRBV5-6,TRBJ1-1,CASSTFGTVNGNTEAFF
TRBV5-1,TRBJ2-5,CASSLTKNWETQYF
TRBV4-2,TRBJ1-1,CASSQGQGAFGEAFF
TRBV9,TRBJ2-1,CASSVARLAVYNEQFF
TRBV7-2,TRBJ2-1,CASSTTSGEQFF
TRBV4-1,TRBJ1-2,CASSQGDRSYGYTF
TRBV5-1,TRBJ2-1,CASSLISGRKHEQFF
TRBV10-3,TRBJ1-1,CAIREDNTEAFF
TRBV6-5,TRBJ2-6,CASSSQGWGANVLTF
TRBV7-2,TRBJ1-5,CASSFSGTDPMGPQHF
TRBV9,TRBJ1-4,CASSEGTDNEKLFF
TRBV7-2,TRBJ2-6,CASSLAWDSSGANVLTF
TRBV9,TRBJ2-1,CASSVAGSSLSYNEQFF